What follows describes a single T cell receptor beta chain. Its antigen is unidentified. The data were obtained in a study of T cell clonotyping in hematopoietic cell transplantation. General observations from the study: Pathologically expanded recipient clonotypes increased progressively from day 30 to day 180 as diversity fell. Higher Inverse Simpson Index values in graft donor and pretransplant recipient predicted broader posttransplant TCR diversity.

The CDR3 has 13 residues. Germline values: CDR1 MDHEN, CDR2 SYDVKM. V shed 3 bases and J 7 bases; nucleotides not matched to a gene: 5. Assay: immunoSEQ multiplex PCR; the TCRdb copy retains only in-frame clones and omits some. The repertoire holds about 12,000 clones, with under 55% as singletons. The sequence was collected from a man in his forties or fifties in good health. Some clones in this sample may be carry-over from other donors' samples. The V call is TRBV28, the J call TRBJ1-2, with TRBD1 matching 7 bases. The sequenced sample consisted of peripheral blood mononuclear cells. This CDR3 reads CASSLTTGAGYTF. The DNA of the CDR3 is TGTGCCAGCAGTTTGACTACAGGGGCTGGCTACACCTTC.